This T cell receptor beta chain emerged from a study of memory CD4+ T cells and cytomegalovirus serostatus. Broader study findings: Each of approximately 73 CMV-associated TCRbeta sequences occurred in one to five individuals.

Note on this clone: Antigen specificity is unknown.

Germline loops: CDR1 SGHDT, CDR2 YYEEEE. Trimming removed 4 bases at V and 6 bases at J, with 13 bases between. This CDR3 comprises 13 residues. Repertoires were generated with immunoSEQ multiplex PCR, while TCRdb's copy carries only in-frame clones and drops some. The sample lists about 52,000 clones, about 80% occurring once. Single viable CD3+CD4+CD8-CD45RO+ cells were sorted as the memory CD4+ T cells. Serostatus was set by detecting CMV pp150, pp28, p38, p52 IgG. This sequence originates from an adult in good health and CMV-seropositive. Material for sequencing was memory CD4+ T cells from blood. The genes are TRBV5-6 and TRBJ1-1; D is undetermined. CDR3 nucleotides: TGTGCCAGCAGCCAACGTTGGGTCTCTGAAGCTTTCTTT. Residues: CASSQRWVSEAFF.